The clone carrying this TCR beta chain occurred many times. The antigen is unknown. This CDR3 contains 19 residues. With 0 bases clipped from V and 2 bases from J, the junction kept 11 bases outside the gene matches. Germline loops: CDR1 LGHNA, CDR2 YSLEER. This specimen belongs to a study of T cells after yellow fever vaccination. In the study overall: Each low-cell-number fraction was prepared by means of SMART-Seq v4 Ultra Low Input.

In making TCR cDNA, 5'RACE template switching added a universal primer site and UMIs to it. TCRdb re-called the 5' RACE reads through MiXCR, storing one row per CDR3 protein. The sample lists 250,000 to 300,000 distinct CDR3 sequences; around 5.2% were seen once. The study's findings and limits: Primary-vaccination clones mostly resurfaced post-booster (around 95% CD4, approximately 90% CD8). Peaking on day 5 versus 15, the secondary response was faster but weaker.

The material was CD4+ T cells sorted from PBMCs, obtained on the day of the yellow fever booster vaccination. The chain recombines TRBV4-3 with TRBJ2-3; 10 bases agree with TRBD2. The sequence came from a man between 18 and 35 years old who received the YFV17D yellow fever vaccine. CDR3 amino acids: CASSQDPVTSGVFTDTQYF. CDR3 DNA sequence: TGCGCCAGCAGCCAAGATCCCGTTACTAGCGGGGTTTTCACAGATACGCAGTATTTT.